A selection of T cell receptor beta chains follows, all from one sample in a study of blood T cells in healthy people across ages. From the 5' RACE reads, TCRdb called clonotypes with MiXCR, one entry per CDR3 protein. The sample gives about a million distinct CDR3 sequences, approximately 49% of which show up once; around 15% is in the top ten. The material sequenced was blood. Receptors originate from a man aged 25 to 45 in good health. Both conserved end residues are part of each CDR3. The order of the fields is V gene, J gene, clone size, D gene, CDR3 length, CDR3 protein, CDR3 DNA. The D gene is left open where the match is weak. Clone size is stated in some rows and not others, as once, few, many or a class when expanded.

TRBV12-3/TRBV12-4	TRBJ2-3	NA	TRBD2	16	CASSPRFLAGADTQYF	TGTGCCAGCAGTCCCCGTTTCCTAGCGGGGGCAGATACGCAGTATTTT
TRBV28	TRBJ2-5	NA	TRBD1	14	CASSPPRQGWEQYF	TGTGCCAGCAGTCCTCCCAGACAGGGGTGGGAGCAGTACTTC
TRBV5-1	TRBJ2-2	NA	TRBD1	15	CASFLGTGDIGELFF	TGCGCCAGCTTCCTCGGGACAGGGGACATCGGGGAGCTGTTTTTT
TRBV6-6	TRBJ2-7	NA	NA	15	CASSSPRGSSYEQYF	TGTGCCAGCAGTTCCCCGAGGGGGAGCTCCTACGAGCAGTACTTC
TRBV7-2	TRBJ2-7	NA	TRBD2	15	CASSPTSRVIYEQYF	TGTGCCAGCAGTCCGACTAGCAGGGTAATCTACGAGCAGTACTTC
TRBV7-2	TRBJ2-1	few	TRBD2	15	CASSLGTSGGEEQFF	TGTGCCAGCAGCTTAGGGACTAGCGGGGGGGAGGAGCAGTTCTTC
TRBV20-1	TRBJ2-3	NA	NA	12	CSARDLGGTQYF	TGCAGTGCTAGAGATTTGGGTGGTACGCAGTATTTT
TRBV7-2	TRBJ1-2	NA	NA	14	CASSLGQVNYGYTF	TGTGCCAGCAGCTTAGGACAGGTGAACTATGGCTACACCTTC
TRBV7-8	TRBJ1-1	NA	TRBD1	14	CASSFVGQGAEAFF	TGTGCCAGCAGCTTCGTCGGACAGGGCGCTGAAGCTTTCTTT
TRBV7-2	TRBJ1-2	NA	TRBD1	17	CASSLDDRAAARGGYTF	TGTGCCAGCAGCCTAGATGACAGGGCCGCTGCTCGGGGCGGCTACACCTTC
TRBV5-1	TRBJ2-4	NA	NA	14	CASSSPDSGNIQYF	TGCGCCAGCAGCTCTCCGGACTCGGGAAACATTCAGTACTTC
TRBV9	TRBJ2-7	NA	NA	13	CASSVAPDYEQYF	TGTGCCAGCAGCGTAGCCCCCGATTACGAGCAGTACTTC
TRBV29-1	TRBJ2-3	NA	NA	14	CSVVVGGNTDTQYF	TGCAGCGTTGTGGTAGGAGGGAACACAGATACGCAGTATTTT
TRBV5-1	TRBJ1-5	once	TRBD1	15	CASSLGQGLGQPQHF	TGCGCCAGCAGCTTGGGACAGGGCTTAGGTCAGCCCCAGCATTTT
TRBV12-3/TRBV12-4	TRBJ1-2	NA	TRBD1	13	CASSTGALWGYTF	TGTGCCAGCAGTACAGGGGCCCTCTGGGGCTACACCTTC
TRBV25-1	TRBJ2-7	NA	NA	14	CASSELGGSYEQYF	TGTGCCAGCAGTGAATTGGGCGGCTCCTACGAGCAGTACTTC
TRBV3-1	TRBJ1-1	few	NA	17	CASSQVNMLTMNTEAFF	TGTGCCAGCAGCCAAGTAAATATGCTTACCATGAACACTGAAGCTTTCTTT
TRBV7-2	TRBJ1-4	NA	NA	13	CASSAQPGEELFF	TGTGCCAGCAGCGCCCAACCCGGTGAAGAACTGTTTTTT
TRBV27	TRBJ1-5	many	NA	12	CASSYSNQPQHF	TGTGCCAGCAGTTATAGCAATCAGCCCCAGCATTTT
TRBV6-6	TRBJ2-1	NA	NA	14	CASSYPGTVREQFF	TGTGCCAGCAGTTACCCTGGGACCGTTCGGGAGCAGTTCTTC
TRBV12-3/TRBV12-4	TRBJ2-3	few	TRBD2	17	CASTPGTSGGATDTQYF	TGTGCCAGCACTCCAGGGACTAGCGGGGGGGCAACAGATACGCAGTATTTT
TRBV5-1	TRBJ2-1	few	TRBD2	17	CASSSGGSGNSYNEQFF	TGCGCCAGCAGCTCTGGGGGTAGCGGGAACTCCTACAATGAGCAGTTCTTC
TRBV15	TRBJ2-3	NA	NA	14	CASSTTTYTDTQYF	TGTGCCAGCTCGACTACAACCTACACAGATACGCAGTATTTT
TRBV7-2	TRBJ2-3	few	TRBD2	12	CASSSPGLALYF	TGTGCCAGCAGCTCCCCGGGACTAGCGCTGTATTTT
TRBV7-2	TRBJ2-7	NA	NA	14	CASSLGGRRYEQYF	TGTGCCAGCAGCTTAGGTGGCAGACGCTACGAGCAGTACTTC
TRBV28	TRBJ2-7	NA	NA	13	CASTQVGSYEQYF	TGTGCCAGCACCCAGGTGGGATCCTACGAGCAGTACTTC
TRBV4-2	TRBJ2-7	NA	NA	15	CASSQEGQATYEQYF	TGTGCCAGCAGCCAAGAAGGTCAAGCAACCTACGAGCAGTACTTC